The 24 T cell receptor beta chains in this list originate from one sample, sequenced in a study of shared clonotypes between healthy human individuals. Positive CCR7 selection of CD45RO-negative cells yielded the naive CD8 cells, and terminally differentiated effector memory CD45RA+ cells were excluded. TCRdb's copy holds only in-frame clones and misses some; the assay was immunoSEQ multiplex PCR. The sample has about 2.1 million clones; just over 90% are singletons. Sequencing used naive CD8+ T cells from PBMCs. The receptors stem from a man younger than 35 in good health. Some clones in this sample may be carry-over from other donors' samples.

This chain uses TRBV27 with TRBJ1-5; TRBD1 might be the D (5 bases). Germline V gives CDR1 MNHEY, CDR2 SMNVEV (reference sequence). The CDR3 spans 15 residues. Trimming left V 3 bases short and J 7 bases short, with 16 bases between. CDR3: CASSFSPGASQPQHF. CDR3 DNA: TGTGCCAGCAGTTTTTCCCCCGGGGCTAGCCAGCCCCAGCATTTT.

The V and J genes are TRBV11-2 and TRBJ2-1, with D tentatively TRBD2 (5 bases). V shed 0 bases and J shed 6 bases, with 9 bases lying between them. The CDR3 is made up of 14 amino acids. Germline loops: CDR1 SGHAT, CDR2 FQNNGV. The CDR3 nucleotides read TGTGCCAGCAGCTTAGAGAGGCGGGCCAATGAGCAGTTCTTC. This codes for CASSLERRANEQFF.

The chain employs TRBV19 and TRBJ2-6; D is unclear. Trimming removed 3 bases at V and 0 bases at J, with 15 bases between. This CDR3 has 18 residues. CDR1 and CDR2 from the germline V gene are LNHDA and SQIVND (reference sequence). CDR3 sequence (DNA): TGTGCCAGTAGTATCGTCGCCCTGCTGGACTCTGGGGCCAACGTCCTGACTTTC. Translating gives CASSIVALLDSGANVLTF. Based on the CDR3 plus reference TRBV19 and TRBJ2-6, the full variable domain is DGGITQSPKYLFRKEGQNVTLSCEQNLNHDAMYWYRQDPGQGLRLIYYSQIVNDFQKGDIAEGYSVSREKKESFPLTVTSAQKNPTAFYLCASSIVALLDSGANVLTFGAGSRLTVL.

The chain is built from TRBV4-1 and TRBJ1-2, with D perhaps TRBD1 (6 bases). CDR1 is MGHRA, CDR2 YSYEKL, per germline. The CDR3 is 14 amino acids. Trimming cost V 7 bases and J 8 bases, with 20 bases left between them. DNA of the CDR3: TGCGCCAGCACCCTGGGAACAGGGTCAGTGGGCTACACCTTC. Translation: CASTLGTGSVGYTF.

This sequence joins TRBV2 and TRBJ2-2; D is unresolved. The CDR3 length is 13 residues. Germline-derived CDR1 and CDR2 are SNHLY and FYNNEI. V shed 1 base and J shed 6 bases, with 6 bases lying between them. This chain's CDR3 is CASSEGLSGELFF. DNA of the CDR3: TGTGCCAGCAGTGAAGGTCTTTCCGGGGAGCTGTTTTTT.

The V gene is TRBV10-2, the J gene TRBJ2-7; tentative D call: TRBD1 (6 bases). Trimming cost V 8 bases and J 6 bases, with 26 bases left between them. The CDR3 extends over 16 amino acids. CDR1 is WSHSY, CDR2 SAAADI, per germline. The CDR3 spells CASGGIADQTEAEQYF. In nucleotides, the CDR3 is TGCGCCAGCGGGGGCATCGCCGATCAGACCGAAGCCGAGCAGTACTTC.

Comments on this clone: Germline and junction disagree at one end, which may indicate a read error. The rearrangement links TRBV29-1 to TRBJ1-4; tentative D call: TRBD1 (6 bases). The CDR3 totals 11 residues. Looked up from germline, CDR1 is SQVTM and CDR2 is ANQGSEA. The CDR3 coding sequence is TGCAGCGTCCCGGGGGCAGGACATCCCCTTTTT. It translates to CSVPGAGHPLF.

This clone appeared once. This chain joins TRBV11-3 and TRBJ2-1; no definite D call. Trimming shortened V by 3 bases and J by 2 bases, and 8 bases separated the two germline ends. The CDR3 has 14 amino acids. Germline V gives CDR1 SGHNT, CDR2 YENEEA. The CDR3 coding sequence is TGTGCCAGCAGCTTGACTGGACCCTACAATGAGCAGTTCTTC. Encoded protein: CASSLTGPYNEQFF.

The chain has TRBV15 and TRBJ2-1, with TRBD1 identical over 7 bases. The CDR3 has 14 amino acids. From germline, CDR1 is LNHNV and CDR2 YYDKDF (reference sequence). Trimming took 2 bases from V and 5 from J; bases not matched to a gene: 3. The CDR3 region has the DNA TGTGCCACCAGCAGACGACAGGGTAACAATGAGCAGTTCTTC. Protein product: CATSRRQGNNEQFF. The variable domain in full, completed from reference TRBV15 and TRBJ2-1, reads DAMVIQNPRYQVTQFGKPVTLSCSQTLNHNVMYWYQQKSSQAPKLLFHYYDKDFNNEADTPDNFQSRRPNTSFCFLDIRSPGLGDTAMYLCATSRRQGNNEQFFGPGTRLTVL.

About this clone itself: The same CDR3 is also encoded by other DNA sequences in this sample. The rearrangement joins TRBV29-1 to TRBJ2-1; the match to TRBD2 covers 10 bases. Germline CDR1 SQVTM, CDR2 ANQGSEA. V gave up 4 bases and J gave up 3 bases; unmatched junction bases: 3. The CDR3 is made up of 14 amino acids. In nucleotides, the CDR3 is TGCAGCGTTGTTAGGACTAGCGGCTACAATGAGCAGTTCTTC. Translated, it gives CSVVRTSGYNEQFF.

The chain has TRBV5-6 and TRBJ2-1, with 9 bases matching TRBD2. The CDR3 sequence is 12 residues long. Per germline, CDR1 SGHDT and CDR2 YYEEEE. V dropped 2 bases and J dropped 14; count of bases not matched to a gene: 5. CDR3 sequence: CASSFGTSLKFF. In DNA form, the CDR3 reads TGTGCCAGCAGCTTCGGGACTAGCTTAAAGTTCTTC.

The rearrangement uses TRBV11-2 and TRBJ2-7, with D perhaps assigned TRBD1 or TRBD2 (5 bases each). The ends were cut back, 3 bases at V and 4 bases at J, with 13 bases in the middle. This CDR3 comprises 14 residues. CDR1 and CDR2 from the germline V gene are SGHAT and FQNNGV. CDR3 nucleotide sequence: TGTGCCAGCAGCTTGGGGACGGTGGAGTACGAGCAGTACTTC. Amino acid sequence: CASSLGTVEYEQYF.

The genes are TRBV11-1 and TRBJ1-2; no firm D call. CDR1 and CDR2 (germline): SGHAT, FQDESV (reference sequence). V was cut by 0 bases and J by 0 bases, with 11 bases left in between. The CDR3 has 16 amino acids. As DNA, the CDR3 is TGTGCCAGCAGCTTAGCTGCGGGAATGTCTAACTATGGCTACACCTTC. This codes for CASSLAAGMSNYGYTF.

The rearrangement joins TRBV27 to TRBJ2-1; D not resolved. CDR3 length: 14 residues. In germline, CDR1 is MNHEY, CDR2 SMNVEV (reference sequence). V was clipped by 3 bases and J by 5 bases, with 11 bases between them. CDR3 residues: CASSFTGPNNEQFF. The CDR3 DNA is TGTGCCAGCAGTTTCACCGGGCCAAACAATGAGCAGTTCTTC.

With regard to this clone: The sample holds other DNA sequences that translate to the same CDR3. V usage is TRBV7-6 and J usage is TRBJ2-1; D is perhaps TRBD2 (6 bases). The CDR3 runs to 14 residues. CDR1 and CDR2 from the germline V gene are SGHVS and FNYEAQ. Trimming pared 0 bases from V and 8 bases from J, leaving 11 bases between. CDR3 in DNA: TGTGCCAGCAGCTTAGCGGGAGGTATAGATGAGCAGTTCTTC. Encoded protein: CASSLAGGIDEQFF.

On this clone: Other DNA sequences in this specimen translate into the identical CDR3. V usage is TRBV28 and J usage is TRBJ1-2; the D gene is possibly TRBD1 (6 bases). Per germline, CDR1 MDHEN and CDR2 SYDVKM. The CDR3 is 15 residues long. Trimming took off 5 bases at V and 4 bases at J, with 17 bases between the two ends. In DNA form, the CDR3 reads TGTGCCAGCAGTGACGGCTACAGGGCCCCCTATGGCTACACCTTC. Protein: CASSDGYRAPYGYTF.

The chain employs TRBV6-6 and TRBJ1-1; D unclear. From germline, CDR1 is MNHNY and CDR2 SVGAGI (reference sequence). The CDR3 is made up of 14 amino acids. Trimming shortened V by 4 bases and J by 0 bases, and 9 bases separated the two germline ends. CDR3 bases: TGTGCCAGCAGTTTGAACAGTTTGAACACTGAAGCTTTCTTT. Translation: CASSLNSLNTEAFF.

The chain couples TRBV7-8 to TRBJ1-1; D is uncertain. Germline CDR1 reads SGHVS; CDR2 reads FQNEAQ. CDR3 length: 15 residues. V was clipped by 1 base and J by 6 bases, with 15 bases between them. CDR3 sequence: CASSLGALMEPEAFF. For the CDR3, the DNA is TGTGCCAGCAGCTTAGGAGCTCTTATGGAACCTGAAGCTTTCTTT.

The J gene is TRBJ1-3, the V gene TRBV9; D is ambiguous. In germline, CDR1 is SGDLS, CDR2 YYNGEE. The CDR3 is made up of 14 amino acids. V lost 4 bases and J lost 0, with 8 bases in between. The CDR3 nucleotides are TGTGCCAGCAGCCAGGAATACTCTGGAAACACCATATATTTT. Its translation: CASSQEYSGNTIYF.

V and J are TRBV7-9 and TRBJ2-7, with D uncertain. This CDR3 contains 15 residues. The V gene's germline CDR1 is SEHNR and CDR2 FQNEAQ (reference sequence). Deletions cut 4 bases from V and 2 bases from J, with 15 bases between. The CDR3 loop is CASSSRSPLPYEQYF. The CDR3 coding sequence is TGTGCCAGCAGCTCAAGGTCCCCTTTGCCCTACGAGCAGTACTTC.

The J gene is TRBJ2-1, the V gene TRBV7-9; D call uncertain. The V end lost 4 bases, the J end lost 7 bases, and 11 bases lay between the germline ends. This CDR3 is 13 amino acids long. Germline V gene sequence: CDR1 SEHNR, CDR2 FQNEAQ (reference sequence). CDR3 region: CASSYAFGNEQFF. DNA of the CDR3: TGTGCCAGCAGCTATGCGTTCGGGAATGAGCAGTTCTTC.

J is TRBJ2-3 and V is TRBV7-9, with no clear D. The CDR3 spans 13 residues. Trimming left V 5 bases short and J 4 bases short, with 10 bases between. CDR1 and CDR2 from the germline V gene are SEHNR and FQNEAQ (reference sequence). CDR3 amino acids: CASSLGPPDTQYF. The CDR3, as DNA: TGTGCCAGCAGCCTCGGCCCTCCAGATACGCAGTATTTT. Drawing the rest from reference TRBV7-9 and TRBJ2-3, the complete variable domain is DTGVSQNPRHKITKRGQNVTFRCDPISEHNRLYWYRQTLGQGPEFLTYFQNEAQLEKSRLLSDRFSAERPKGSFSTLEIQRTEQGDSAMYLCASSLGPPDTQYFGPGTRLTVL.

This clone was seen once. This chain uses TRBV7-9 with TRBJ2-1; D not certain. Germline loops: CDR1 SEHNR, CDR2 FQNEAQ (reference sequence). This CDR3 has 13 residues. Trimming pared 5 bases from V and 5 bases from J, leaving 10 bases between. CDR3 in amino acids: CASSSLGNNEQFF. The CDR3 DNA reads TGTGCCAGCAGCAGCCTGGGGAACAATGAGCAGTTCTTC.

The genes are TRBV2 and TRBJ1-1; no clear D. Trimming removed 10 bases from V and 0 bases from J, with 12 bases in between. Germline V gene lookup returns CDR1 SNHLY and CDR2 FYNNEI. The CDR3 covers 13 residues. CDR3 sequence (DNA): TGTGCCACTCTCAGAAAAATGAACACTGAAGCTTTCTTT. This encodes CATLRKMNTEAFF.